Listed here are 9 T cell receptor beta chains from one sample, sequenced in a study of blood T cell repertoires in COVID-19. Sequenced by immunoSEQ multiplex PCR; TCRdb stores in-frame clones only, minus some. The sample yields tens of thousands of clones, approximately 85% seen once. The sample taken for sequencing was peripheral blood. The receptor source for this set is a human donor in a cohort sampled during active COVID-19.

J is TRBJ2-2 and V is TRBV6-5; 7 bases are shared with TRBD1. This CDR3 contains 13 residues. V shed 6 bases and J 6 bases; nucleotides not matched to a gene: 4. CDR1 and CDR2 from the germline V gene are MNHEY and SVGAGI. The DNA of the CDR3 is TGTGCCAGCAGCGGGACAGTCTCCGGGGAGCTGTTTTTT. It codes for CASSGTVSGELFF.

The V call is TRBV18, the J call TRBJ1-1; 8 bases match TRBD1. The CDR3 contains 14 residues. CDR1 KGHSH and CDR2 LQKENI come from the germline V gene. J gave up 1 base and V 8 bases, and 6 bases lay outside the gene matches. The CDR3, as DNA: TGTGCCAGCACCAGGACAGGGCCGAACACTGAAGCTTTCTTT. Translation gives CASTRTGPNTEAFF.

This chain uses TRBV16 with TRBJ2-5; TRBD1 agrees at 9 bases. J lost 5 bases, V lost 4 bases, and 2 bases had no gene match. From germline, CDR1 is KGHSY and CDR2 FQNENV. The CDR3 runs to 13 residues. CDR3 sequence: CASSPGQGETQYF. The DNA for the CDR3 is TGTGCCAGCAGCCCCGGACAGGGGGAGACCCAGTACTTC.

This rearrangement joins TRBV30 to TRBJ1-4, with D possibly TRBD1 on 5 matching bases. The CDR3 sequence is 15 residues long. V lost 0 bases to trimming and J lost 8 bases, with 16 bases between them. Germline V gene sequence: CDR1 GTSNPN, CDR2 SVGIG (reference sequence). The CDR3 spells CAWSVLPQATEKLFF. The DNA for the CDR3 is TGTGCCTGGAGTGTACTCCCACAGGCTACCGAAAAACTGTTTTTT.

This chain uses TRBV6-5 with TRBJ2-7, with D tentatively TRBD1 (6 bases). CDR3 length equals 14 residues. Germline V gives CDR1 MNHEY, CDR2 SVGAGI. Trimming pared 9 bases from V and 3 bases from J, leaving 18 bases between. CDR3 protein: CASYSGTLNYEQYF. The CDR3 coding sequence is TGTGCCAGTTACTCCGGGACATTAAACTACGAGCAGTACTTC.

As DNA, the CDR3 is TGTGCCAGCAGTTCCCCGACAGCCCCTAATGAAAAACTGTTTTTT. It specifies CASSSPTAPNEKLFF. The rearrangement links TRBV25-1 to TRBJ1-4; D possibly corresponds to TRBD1 (5 bases). The CDR3 spans 15 residues. Trimming removed 5 bases at V and 3 bases at J, with 13 bases between. The germline V gene has CDR1 MGHDK and CDR2 SYGVNS.

The gene calls are TRBV21-1 and TRBJ1-1; the table's TRBD1 call for D was not verified on the DNA. TRBV21-1 is an annotated pseudogene. The CDR3 totals 16 residues. The CDR3 spells CASSTWAFPQAAEAFF. CDR3 in DNA: TGTGCCAGCAGCACCTGGGCCTTTCCCCAGGCTGCTGAAGCTTTCTTT.

V usage is TRBV7-2 and J usage is TRBJ1-1; possibly TRBD1 for D (6 bases). The CDR3 extends over 13 amino acids. Trimming shortened V by 2 bases and J by 5 bases, and 9 bases separated the two germline ends. The germline V gene encodes CDR1 SGHTA and CDR2 FQGNSA. CDR3 loop: CASSLTGLTEAFF. As DNA, the CDR3 is TGTGCCAGCAGCTTAACAGGGTTGACTGAAGCTTTCTTT.

This rearrangement joins TRBV7-3 to TRBJ2-7; TRBD1 might be the D (6 bases). This CDR3 spans 13 amino acids. Germline assignment: CDR1 SGHTA and CDR2 FQGTGA. Trimming removed 5 bases from V and 0 bases from J, with 8 bases in between. The CDR3 loop reads CASSTGSSYEQYF. Written as DNA, the CDR3 is TGTGCCAGCAGCACAGGGAGCTCCTACGAGCAGTACTTC.